These T cell receptor beta chains were read from a single sample in a study of T cell clusters in autoimmune cytopenias. From the multiplex PCR reads, TCRdb lists one entry per CDR3 protein and no DNA. The sample table sets out about 4,300 distinct CDR3 sequences. The specimen sequenced was peripheral blood. The receptors come from a human donor with an autoimmune cytopenia or autoimmune hepatitis (not recorded which). CDR3s include the opening cysteine and the closing phenylalanine or tryptophan. Some rows mark clone size as missing; the rest say once, few, many or name a class of expanded clone.

CSARSWGLGTDTQYF,TRBJ2-3,-,TRBV20-1
CASRWDRGSNQPQHF,TRBJ1-5,medium-sized,TRBV6-5
CASSLSEDTGELFF,TRBJ2-2,medium-sized,TRBV5-4
CASSDTGGLDTIYF,TRBJ1-3,medium-sized,TRBV6-1
CAWSGWGRSNEQFF,TRBJ2-1,medium-sized,TRBV30
CSANVDSENEKLFF,TRBJ1-4,-,TRBV20-1
CASSASGGRPYEQYF,TRBJ2-7,-,TRBV6-5
CASSQSTSSNTEAFF,TRBJ1-1,medium-sized,TRBV18
CASSEWGSTNEKLFF,TRBJ1-4,-,TRBV7-2
CASTLLSYNEQFF,TRBJ2-1,medium-sized,TRBV12-3/TRBV12-4
CSARKTGLIDTQYF,TRBJ2-3,-,TRBV20-1
CASSYSQAIYEQYF,TRBJ2-7,medium-sized,TRBV6-5
CASSKGTYSNQPQHF,TRBJ1-5,medium-sized,TRBV6-2/TRBV6-3
CASSWDGLNQPQHF,TRBJ1-5,-,TRBV5-1
CASWRGYTEAFF,TRBJ1-1,medium-sized,TRBV6-5
CASSLTGWDEPQHF,TRBJ1-5,-,TRBV5-1
CASSLETYTDTQYF,TRBJ2-3,medium-sized,TRBV11-1
CASSPTGNPDEQYF,TRBJ2-7,medium-sized,TRBV19
CASSPRRTGGWEQFF,TRBJ2-1,-,TRBV18
CASREWGLLNEQFF,TRBJ2-1,medium-sized,TRBV6-1
CASSRASTREQYF,TRBJ2-7,-,TRBV11-2
CASSTISPGHPSSYEQYF,TRBJ2-7,-,TRBV5-6
CASSPPGPRSAEAFF,TRBJ1-1,-,TRBV5-4
CASSSDVQRPGTQYF,TRBJ2-5,medium-sized,TRBV6-1
CASSPTGNPKYEQYF,TRBJ2-7,medium-sized,TRBV18
CASSPRTSGTFNEQFF,TRBJ2-1,-,TRBV19
CASSFGTGGSYEQYF,TRBJ2-7,medium-sized,TRBV12-3/TRBV12-4
CASSERARGELFF,TRBJ2-2,medium-sized,TRBV6-1
CASSPGQGAFYGYTF,TRBJ1-2,-,TRBV7-2
CASAGGQGPGEQYF,TRBJ2-7,-,TRBV6-5
CADPAREMGYGETQYF,TRBJ2-5,medium-sized,TRBV6-5
CATSDLSREVGYTF,TRBJ1-2,-,TRBV24-1
CATQDTNEKLFF,TRBJ1-4,-,TRBV28
CASSLWAGVETQYF,TRBJ2-5,-,TRBV5-6
CASSPGQLNEKLFF,TRBJ1-4,-,TRBV5-1
CASSPGGQVNTGELFF,TRBJ2-2,medium-sized,TRBV5-4
CAITPGLGGSTDTQYF,TRBJ2-3,-,TRBV10-3
CASSLSINTEAFF,TRBJ1-1,-,TRBV27
CASSLGLAEQLEQFF,TRBJ2-1,medium-sized,TRBV5-4
CAISDRGSTNTGELFF,TRBJ2-2,medium-sized,TRBV10-3
CATSDRESYNEQFF,TRBJ2-1,medium-sized,TRBV24-1
CASRSQGAGTEAFF,TRBJ1-1,-,TRBV6-5
CASSFFQSTDTQYF,TRBJ2-3,-,TRBV5-4
CASSAGRSYGYTF,TRBJ1-2,medium-sized,TRBV6-1
CSASRETGELFF,TRBJ2-2,medium-sized,TRBV20-1
CASSFGSGSSDTQYF,TRBJ2-3,-,TRBV5-1
CASTLKAGGMSGELFF,TRBJ2-2,medium-sized,TRBV19
CASSLQGGTGSQTQYF,TRBJ2-5,medium-sized,TRBV19
CASSWRTSGRIDEQFF,TRBJ2-1,-,TRBV5-4
CAGQSSQNTEAFF,TRBJ1-1,-,TRBV28
CAWSNTGAGQPQHF,TRBJ1-5,medium-sized,TRBV30
CASSSPSGTSYEQFF,TRBJ2-1,medium-sized,TRBV6-5
CAWTMQGNQPQHF,TRBJ1-5,medium-sized,TRBV30
CATSRASGPYEQYF,TRBJ2-7,medium-sized,TRBV19
CASSPPGRVEAFF,TRBJ1-1,medium-sized,TRBV18